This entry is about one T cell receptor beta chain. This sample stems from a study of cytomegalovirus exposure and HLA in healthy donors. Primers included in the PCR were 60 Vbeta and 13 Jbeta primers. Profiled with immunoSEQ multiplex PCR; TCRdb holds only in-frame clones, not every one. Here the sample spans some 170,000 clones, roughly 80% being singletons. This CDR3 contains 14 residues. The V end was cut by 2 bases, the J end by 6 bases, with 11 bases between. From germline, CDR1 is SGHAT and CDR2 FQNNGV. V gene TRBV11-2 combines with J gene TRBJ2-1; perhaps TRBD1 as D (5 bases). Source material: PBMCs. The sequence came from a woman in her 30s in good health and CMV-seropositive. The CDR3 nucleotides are TGTGCCAGCAGCTTACCAGGGTGGCGCAATGAGCAGTTCTTC. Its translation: CASSLPGWRNEQFF. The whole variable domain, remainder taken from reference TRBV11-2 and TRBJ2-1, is EAGVAQSPRYKIIEKRQSVAFWCNPISGHATLYWYQQILGQGPKLLIQFQNNGVVDDSQLPKDRFSAERLKGVDSTLKIQPAKLEDSAVYLCASSLPGWRNEQFFGPGTRLTVL.